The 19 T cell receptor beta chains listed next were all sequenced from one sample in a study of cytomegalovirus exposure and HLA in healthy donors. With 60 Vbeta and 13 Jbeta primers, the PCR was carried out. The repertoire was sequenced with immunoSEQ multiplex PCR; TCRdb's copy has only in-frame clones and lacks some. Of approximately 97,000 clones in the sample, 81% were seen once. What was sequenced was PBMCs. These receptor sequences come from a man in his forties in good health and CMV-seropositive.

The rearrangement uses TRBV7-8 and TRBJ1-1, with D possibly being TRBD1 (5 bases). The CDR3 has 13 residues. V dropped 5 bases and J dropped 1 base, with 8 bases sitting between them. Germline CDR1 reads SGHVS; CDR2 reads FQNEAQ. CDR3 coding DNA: TGTGCCAGCAGCAGGGGCCCGAACACTGAAGCTTTCTTT. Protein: CASSRGPNTEAFF.

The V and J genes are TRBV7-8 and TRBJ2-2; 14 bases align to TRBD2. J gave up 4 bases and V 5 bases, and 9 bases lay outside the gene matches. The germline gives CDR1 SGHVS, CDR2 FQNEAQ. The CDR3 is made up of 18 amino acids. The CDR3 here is CASSTVTSGRAFTGELFF. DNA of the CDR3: TGTGCCAGCAGCACCGTGACTAGCGGGAGGGCCTTCACCGGGGAGCTGTTTTTT.

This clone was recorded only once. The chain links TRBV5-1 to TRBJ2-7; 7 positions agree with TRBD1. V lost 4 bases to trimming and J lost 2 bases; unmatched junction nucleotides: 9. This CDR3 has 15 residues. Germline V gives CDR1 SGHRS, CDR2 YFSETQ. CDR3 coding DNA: TGCGCCAGCAGCCCCCGGTGGGACAGAGCCTACGAGCAGTACTTC. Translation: CASSPRWDRAYEQYF.

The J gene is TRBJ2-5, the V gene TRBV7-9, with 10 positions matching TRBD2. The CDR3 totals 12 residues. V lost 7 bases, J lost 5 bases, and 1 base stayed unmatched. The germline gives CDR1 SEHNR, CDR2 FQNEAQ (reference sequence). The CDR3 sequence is CASKAGGETQYF. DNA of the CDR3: TGTGCCAGCAAAGCGGGAGGGGAGACCCAGTACTTC.

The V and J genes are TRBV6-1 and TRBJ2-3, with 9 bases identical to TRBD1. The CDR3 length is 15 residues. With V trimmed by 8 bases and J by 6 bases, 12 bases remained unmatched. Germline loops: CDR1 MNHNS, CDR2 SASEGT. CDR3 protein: CASGARDRVSDTQYF. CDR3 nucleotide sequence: TGTGCCAGCGGGGCCCGGGACAGGGTTTCGGATACGCAGTATTTT.

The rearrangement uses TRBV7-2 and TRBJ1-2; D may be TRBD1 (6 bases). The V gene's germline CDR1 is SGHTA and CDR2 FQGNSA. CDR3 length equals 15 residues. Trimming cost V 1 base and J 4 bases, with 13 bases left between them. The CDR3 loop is CASSLDGTGTYGYTF. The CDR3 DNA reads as TGTGCCAGCAGCTTAGACGGAACAGGGACCTATGGCTACACCTTC.

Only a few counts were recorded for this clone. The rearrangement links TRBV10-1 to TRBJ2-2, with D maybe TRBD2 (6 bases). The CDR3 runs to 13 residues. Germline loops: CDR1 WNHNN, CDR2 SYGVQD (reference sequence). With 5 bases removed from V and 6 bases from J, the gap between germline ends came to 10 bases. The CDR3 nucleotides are TGCGCCAGCAGTCGCGGGGAGGCCGGGGAGCTGTTTTTT. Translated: CASSRGEAGELFF.

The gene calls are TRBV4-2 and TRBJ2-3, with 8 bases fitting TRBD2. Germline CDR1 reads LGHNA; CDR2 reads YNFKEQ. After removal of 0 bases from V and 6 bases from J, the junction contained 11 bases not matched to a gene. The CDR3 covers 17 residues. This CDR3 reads CASSQDRSGSFTDTQYF. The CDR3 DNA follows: TGTGCCAGCAGCCAAGATCGAAGCGGGAGCTTTACGGATACGCAGTATTTT.

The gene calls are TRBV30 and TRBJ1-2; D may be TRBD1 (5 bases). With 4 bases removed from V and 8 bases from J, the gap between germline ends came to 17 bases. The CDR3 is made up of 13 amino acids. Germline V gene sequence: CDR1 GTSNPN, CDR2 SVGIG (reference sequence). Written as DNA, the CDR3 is TGTGCCTGGATCGAGGCGGCAGGGTACGGCTACACCTTC. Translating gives CAWIEAAGYGYTF.

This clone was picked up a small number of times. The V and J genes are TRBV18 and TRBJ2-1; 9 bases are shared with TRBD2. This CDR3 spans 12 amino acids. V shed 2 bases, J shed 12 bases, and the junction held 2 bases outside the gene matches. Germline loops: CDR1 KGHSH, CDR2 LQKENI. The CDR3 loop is CASSPGAGGQFF. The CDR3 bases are TGTGCCAGCTCACCAGGAGCGGGGGGGCAGTTCTTC.

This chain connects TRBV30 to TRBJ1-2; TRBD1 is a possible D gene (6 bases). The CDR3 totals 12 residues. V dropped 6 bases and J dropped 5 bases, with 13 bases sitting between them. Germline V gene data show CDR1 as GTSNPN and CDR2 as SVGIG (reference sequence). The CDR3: CACRQDAYGYTF. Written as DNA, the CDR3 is TGTGCCTGTCGACAGGACGCTTATGGCTACACCTTC.

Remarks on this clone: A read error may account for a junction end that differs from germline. This CDR3 is CSSSLRTSVYSYNEQFF. The CDR3 region has the DNA TGTTCCAGCAGCTTAAGGACTAGCGTATACTCCTACAATGAGCAGTTCTTC. The rearrangement links TRBV7-9 to TRBJ2-1; TRBD2 agrees at 9 bases. The CDR3 is made up of 17 amino acids. The V gene's germline CDR1 is SEHNR and CDR2 FQNEAQ (reference sequence).

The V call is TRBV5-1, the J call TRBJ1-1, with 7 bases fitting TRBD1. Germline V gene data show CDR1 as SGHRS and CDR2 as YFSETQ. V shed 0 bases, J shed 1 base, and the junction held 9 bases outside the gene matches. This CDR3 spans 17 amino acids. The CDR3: CASSLALGQHSNTEAFF. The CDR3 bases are TGCGCCAGCAGCTTGGCCCTGGGACAGCATTCGAACACTGAAGCTTTCTTT.

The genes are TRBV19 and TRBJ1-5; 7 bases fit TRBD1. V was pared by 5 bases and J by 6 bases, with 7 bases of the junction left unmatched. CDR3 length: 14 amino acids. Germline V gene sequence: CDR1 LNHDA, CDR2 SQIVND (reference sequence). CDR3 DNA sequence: TGTGCCAGTAGTCCTGACAGGGCAGCTCAGCCCCAGCATTTT. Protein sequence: CASSPDRAAQPQHF. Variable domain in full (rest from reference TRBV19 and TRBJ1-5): DGGITQSPKYLFRKEGQNVTLSCEQNLNHDAMYWYRQDPGQGLRLIYYSQIVNDFQKGDIAEGYSVSREKKESFPLTVTSAQKNPTAFYLCASSPDRAAQPQHFGDGTRLSIL.

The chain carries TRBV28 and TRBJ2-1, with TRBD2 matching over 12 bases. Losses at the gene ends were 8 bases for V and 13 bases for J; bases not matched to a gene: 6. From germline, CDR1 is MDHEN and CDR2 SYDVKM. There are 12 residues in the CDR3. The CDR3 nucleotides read TGTGCCAGCGTCAGACTAGCGGGAGATCAGTTCTTC. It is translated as CASVRLAGDQFF.

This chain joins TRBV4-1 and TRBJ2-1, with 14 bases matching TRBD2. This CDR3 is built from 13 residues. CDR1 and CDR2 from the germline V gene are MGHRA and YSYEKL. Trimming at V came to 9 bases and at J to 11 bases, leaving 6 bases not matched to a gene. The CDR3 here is CASVGLAGDQQFF. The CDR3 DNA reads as TGCGCCAGTGTGGGACTAGCGGGGGACCAGCAGTTCTTC.

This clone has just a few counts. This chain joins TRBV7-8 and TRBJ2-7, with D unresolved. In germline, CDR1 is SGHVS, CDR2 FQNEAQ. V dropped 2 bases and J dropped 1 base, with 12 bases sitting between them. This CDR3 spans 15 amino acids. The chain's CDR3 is CASSLSIALSYEQYF. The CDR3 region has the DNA TGTGCCAGCAGCTTATCGATCGCCCTATCCTACGAGCAGTACTTC.

CDR3 sequence reads: CASSQGQVATNEKLFF. In nucleotides, the CDR3 is TGTGCCAGCTCACAAGGACAGGTCGCAACTAATGAAAAACTGTTTTTT. V gene TRBV18 combines with J gene TRBJ1-4; 7 nucleotides agree with TRBD1. In germline, CDR1 is KGHSH, CDR2 LQKENI. The CDR3 is 16 amino acids. The V gene end was trimmed by 4 bases and the J gene end by 0 bases; junction bases not matched to a gene: 5. The full variable domain, rest sourced from reference TRBV18 and TRBJ1-4, is NAGVMQNPRHLVRRRGQEARLRCSPMKGHSHVYWYRQLPEEGLKFMVYLQKENIIDESGMPKERFSAEFPKEGPSILRIQQVVRGDSAAYFCASSQGQVATNEKLFFGSGTQLSVL.

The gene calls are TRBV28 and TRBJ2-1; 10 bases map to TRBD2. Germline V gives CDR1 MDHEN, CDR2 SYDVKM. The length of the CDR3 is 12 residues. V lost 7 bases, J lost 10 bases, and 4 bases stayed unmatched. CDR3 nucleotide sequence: TGTGCCAGCAACCTAGCGGGAGTCGAGCAGTTCTTC. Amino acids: CASNLAGVEQFF.